This T cell receptor (beta chain) was identified in a study of graft-versus-host responses after intestinal transplantation listed by TCRdb under 2021. Study-wide context: The transplants that recipients received were multivisceral, liver-intestinal, or isolated intestinal. All recipients received anti-thymocyte globulin induction followed by maintenance tacrolimus and steroids for two to four years. Bulk TCR-beta CDR3 sequencing was used to track graft-versus-host and host-versus-graft alloreactive T cell clones in the graft, circulation and bone marrow after intestinal transplantation. Alloreactive clones were identified by sequencing pre-transplant mixed lymphocyte reaction products and comparing them with unstimulated pre-transplant donor and recipient T cells. Of the approximately 24 intestinal transplant recipients enrolled in the cohort, one of whom was a retransplant, a few patients without pretransplant specimens were excluded. Donor T cell macrochimerism was defined as a peak of at least 4% donor T cells among recipient peripheral blood mononuclear cells. Instead of going to the commercial service, samples from a few later patients were sequenced in-house on an Illumina MiSeq and processed with MiXCR. Summary of the overall study and its limitations: The relatively low number and heterogeneity of intestinal transplant patients limited the conclusions. Early after transplant, declines in HvG clones were associated with peak levels of circulating GvH clones. GvH clones were detected in recipient bone marrow, and some of these GvH clones were observed earlier in ileal mucosa or blood, consistent with an intestinal mucosal origin. In patients with donor T cell macrochimerism, the allografts had high GvH to HvG T cell clonal ratios.

The CDR3 runs 13 residues from the cysteine to the phenylalanine. The only DNA kept is the CDR3, 39 bases in frame from the first base. The germline ends are 8 bases apart after V is trimmed by 6 bases and J by 0 bases. The germline V gene specifies SGHNT as CDR1 and YENEEA as CDR2. Library preparation employed the immunoSEQ multiplex PCR assay. Adaptive Biotechnologies carried out high-throughput TCR-beta CDR3 sequencing of genomic DNA for most patients. The authors processed their data as follows. TCR sequencing data were retrieved from Adaptive's ImmunoSEQ software for around 20 patients, whereas a few other patients were processed with MiXCR and VDJtools. CDR3 nucleotide sequences shared between donor and recipient were removed because their origin could not be assigned. At least 2-fold expansion over unstimulated cells and a minimum CFSE-low frequency of 0.002% (template counts) or 0.001% (read counts) were required for clones to be classified as alloreactive. A clone was considered mappable if detected in the sequenced pre-transplant spleen, lymph node, or MLR CFSE-low populations of the donor or recipient. The cumulative frequency of alloreactive clones was calculated as a percentage of all sequences, weighted by copy number. Held by TCRdb, this immuneACCESS table contains in-frame sequences only and omits some clones. Under half of the omission traces to an unresolved V gene where checked; the cause of the rest is unknown. The V and J calls and the clone size are those of that table, but D and trimming were determined from the DNA. In this sample the table shows about 10,000 clones, about 95% of which occur a single time. Roughly 17% of the sample lies in the top ten.

Bone marrow was aspirated after transplant from the posterior iliac crest or another site chosen by the physician. Of note for this clone: Its target antigen remains unknown. Base qualities are not recorded, but no much larger clone differs from it by a single base.

This sequence uses TRBV11-3 and TRBJ1-1; there is no confident call for the D gene. Sequencing used bone marrow, obtained more than 500 days after intestinal transplantation. The TCR was taken from a human patient who received an intestinal transplant, so some T cells may come from the graft donor. The CDR3 region reads CASSRRMNTEAFF. The sequenced DNA is TGTGCCAGCAGTCGTCGAATGAACACTGAAGCTTTCTTT.